These 21 T cell receptor beta chains came from one sample sequenced in a study of T cells in Graves' hyperthyroidism and ophthalmopathy. There were TCR beta CDR3 regions amplified from RNA transcripts. TCR CDR3 regions were first amplified by RT-PCR with HTBI primers. Using its own MiXCR run on the multiplex PCR reads, TCRdb lists one record per CDR3 protein. The sample records about 560,000 distinct CDR3 sequences, 15% to 20% being singletons. What was sequenced was blood. The receptors were gathered from a young woman with Graves' hyperthyroidism.

At least ten counts were recorded for this clonotype. This chain links TRBV15 with TRBJ1-5; D call uncertain. Per germline, CDR1 LNHNV and CDR2 YYDKDF (reference sequence). The length of the CDR3 is 14 residues. Trimming cost V 1 base and J 0 bases, with 4 bases left between them. The CDR3: CATSRVSSNQPQHF. CDR3 nucleotide sequence: TGTGCCACCAGCAGAGTGAGTAGCAATCAGCCCCAGCATTTT.

The chain combines TRBV29-1 with TRBJ2-5, with TRBD1 as a possible D gene (5 bases). This CDR3 spans 13 amino acids. V lost 7 bases and J 4 bases, leaving 16 bases between the germline ends. CDR1 is SQVTM, CDR2 ANQGSEA, per germline. In nucleotides, the CDR3 is TGCAGCGGAGACAGTCCGTCCTCAGAGACCCAGTACTTC. It specifies CSGDSPSSETQYF.

This sequence joins TRBV5-1 and TRBJ1-1, with TRBD1 matching over 7 bases. The germline gives CDR1 SGHRS, CDR2 YFSETQ. V gave up 1 base and J gave up 4 bases; unmatched junction bases: 4. CDR3 length: 14 residues. CDR3: CASSLYSGGTEAFF. DNA for the CDR3: TGCGCCAGCAGCTTGTATTCAGGGGGCACTGAAGCTTTCTTT.

In this sample, this clonotype turned up many times. The chain employs TRBV20-1 and TRBJ2-1; a possible D gene is TRBD2 (6 bases). Trimming took off 4 bases at V and 7 bases at J, with 20 bases between the two ends. The CDR3 contains 15 residues. Per germline, CDR1 DFQATT and CDR2 SNEGSKA (reference sequence). CDR3 sequence (DNA): TGCAGTGCTAATCGAGGGTTCGGGGGATGGAATGAGCAGTTCTTC. Translated, it gives CSANRGFGGWNEQFF.

In this sample, this clonotype turned up many times. The J gene is TRBJ2-1, the V gene TRBV20-1; D is unresolved. The V and J ends lost 6 bases and 6 bases respectively, with 18 bases between them. The CDR3 consists of 14 residues. Per the germline V gene, CDR1 is DFQATT and CDR2 is SNEGSKA (reference sequence). The CDR3 here is CSASQVPIGNEQFF. The CDR3 DNA follows: TGCAGTGCGAGCCAGGTCCCCATCGGCAATGAGCAGTTCTTC.

The chain links TRBV6-1 to TRBJ1-3; 7 bases fit TRBD1. The CDR3 contains 17 residues. Germline V gene sequence: CDR1 MNHNS, CDR2 SASEGT. The V gene end was trimmed by 6 bases and the J gene end by 0 bases; junction bases not matched to a gene: 11. CDR3 nucleotides: TGTGCCAGCAGCTCAGGGGGGGGACAGCACTCTGGAAACACCATATATTTT. The encoded protein is CASSSGGGQHSGNTIYF.

This clonotype was found many times. The chain recombines TRBV7-2 with TRBJ2-5; 7 nucleotides match TRBD2. The germline gives CDR1 SGHTA, CDR2 FQGNSA. The CDR3 has 13 amino acids. V gave up 3 bases and J gave up 6 bases; unmatched junction bases: 4. CDR3: CASSFRREKTQYF. Here the CDR3 DNA reads TGTGCCAGCAGCTTCAGGCGGGAGAAGACCCAGTACTTC. The variable domain in full, with the rest retrieved from reference TRBV7-2 and TRBJ2-5, is GAGVSQSPSNKVTEKGKDVELRCDPISGHTALYWYRQSLGQGLEFLIYFQGNSAPDKSGLPSDRFSAERTGGSVSTLTIQRTQQEDSAVYLCASSFRREKTQYFGPGTRLLVL.

This clonotype has at least ten counts. The V and J genes are TRBV3-1 and TRBJ2-1; D might be TRBD1 (5 bases). V gave up 4 bases and J gave up 1 base, with 8 bases separating them. Germline V gene lookup returns CDR1 LGHDT and CDR2 YNNKEL (reference sequence). This CDR3 spans 14 amino acids. The DNA of the CDR3 is TGTGCCAGCAGCCCTAAGGGGTCCTACAATGAGCAGTTCTTC. This translates into CASSPKGSYNEQFF.

There are many counts of this clonotype. The chain carries TRBV27 and TRBJ2-5; D is perhaps TRBD1 or TRBD2 (5 bases each). The CDR3 loop spans 13 amino acids. Germline loops: CDR1 MNHEY, CDR2 SMNVEV (reference sequence). The ends were cut back, 3 bases at V and 4 bases at J, with 9 bases in the middle. The CDR3 is CASSFIGGETQYF. In DNA form, the CDR3 reads TGTGCCAGCAGTTTTATTGGGGGAGAGACCCAGTACTTC.

This clonotype was counted only a few times. The rearrangement uses TRBV10-3 and TRBJ1-1, with D possibly matching TRBD1 (5 bases). Germline CDR1 reads ENHRY; CDR2 reads SYGVKD. V was cut by 10 bases and J by 8 bases, with 17 bases left in between. The CDR3 extends over 12 amino acids. CDR3 in DNA: TGTGCCACCTTAGGCGGGAACAGGGAAGCTTTCTTT. Translated, it gives CATLGGNREAFF.

V gene TRBV20-1 combines with J gene TRBJ1-6, with unresolved D. The CDR3 spans 14 residues. V lost 5 bases, J lost 9 bases, and 17 bases lay in between. CDR1 is DFQATT and CDR2 is SNEGSKA in the germline V gene (reference sequence). CDR3 sequence: CSAPGPWASSPLHF. DNA for the CDR3: TGCAGTGCTCCCGGACCTTGGGCGAGTTCACCCCTCCACTTT.

Note on this clonotype: This may arise from a read error, as a much more abundant clone is one base away. CDR3 coding DNA: TGTGCCAGCAGGCGGGACATAGGCACCGGGGAGCTGTTTTTT. As protein: CASRRDIGTGELFF. This chain joins TRBV5-6 and TRBJ2-2; D could derive from TRBD1 or TRBD2 (6 bases each). This CDR3 spans 14 amino acids. Trimming stripped 5 bases from V and 4 bases from J, with 12 bases between. The germline V gene encodes CDR1 SGHDT and CDR2 YYEEEE. The variable domain in full, with the rest retrieved from reference TRBV5-6 and TRBJ2-2, is DAGVTQSPTHLIKTRGQQVTLRCSPKSGHDTVSWYQQALGQGPQFIFQYYEEEERQRGNFPDRFSGHQFPNYSSELNVNALLLGDSALYLCASRRDIGTGELFFGEGSRLTVL.

The table lists this clonotype with a few counts. V and J are TRBV14 and TRBJ2-7; the D is unclear. Trimming took off 5 bases at V and 3 bases at J, with 14 bases between the two ends. Germline V gene data show CDR1 as SGHDN and CDR2 as FVKESK. The length of the CDR3 is 14 residues. The CDR3 nucleotides read TGTGCCAGCAGCGGTAGACCGGGCCACTACGAGCAGTACTTC. This sequence encodes CASSGRPGHYEQYF.

This clonotype has at least ten counts. The V and J genes are TRBV15 and TRBJ1-3; D not resolved. Germline V gives CDR1 LNHNV, CDR2 YYDKDF (reference sequence). The CDR3 runs to 13 residues. Trimming pared 1 base from V and 1 base from J, leaving 2 bases between. The CDR3 loop reads CATSRGSGNTIYF. The CDR3 coding sequence is TGTGCCACCAGCAGAGGGTCTGGAAACACCATATATTTT.

In its sample, this clonotype was seen a few times. As DNA, the CDR3 is TGTGCCAGCAGCACGACAGCAACTAATGAAAAACTGTTTTTT. It translates to CASSTTATNEKLFF. The chain joins TRBV7-2 to TRBJ1-4; possibly TRBD1 for D (5 bases). The germline gives CDR1 SGHTA, CDR2 FQGNSA. The CDR3 extends over 14 amino acids. V lost 5 bases and J 0 bases, leaving 7 bases between the germline ends.

The table lists this clonotype with many counts. This chain joins TRBV28 and TRBJ2-1; 10 positions match TRBD1. CDR1 and CDR2 (germline): MDHEN, SYDVKM. This CDR3 is built from 14 residues. V dropped 10 bases and J dropped 8; count of bases not matched to a gene: 11. CDR3 sequence: CATRGDRGEYEQFF. In DNA, the CDR3 is TGTGCCACCAGGGGGGACAGGGGCGAATATGAGCAGTTCTTC.

There are a few counts of this clonotype. V and J are TRBV11-2 and TRBJ1-2; possible D gene TRBD1, 5 bases. The V gene's germline CDR1 is SGHAT and CDR2 FQNNGV. The CDR3 totals 14 residues. V lost 5 bases to trimming and J lost 4 bases, with 14 bases between them. This chain's CDR3 is CASSPAGQVYGYTF. DNA for the CDR3: TGTGCCAGCAGCCCGGCGGGGCAGGTCTATGGCTACACCTTC.

About this clonotype itself: One base away lies a much larger clone, so this may be a sequencing read error. V is TRBV7-2 and J is TRBJ1-2; D unresolved. In germline, CDR1 is SGHTA, CDR2 FQGNSA. The CDR3 has 16 residues. CDR3 sequence (DNA): TGTGCCAGCAGCTTAGTATCGGGCGGGAGATACTATGGCTTCACCTTC. It codes for CASSLVSGGRYYGFTF.

This clonotype was seen a handful of times. The J gene is TRBJ2-7, the V gene TRBV20-1; D is unclear. Germline V lookup: CDR1 DFQATT, CDR2 SNEGSKA (reference sequence). V was trimmed by 0 bases and J by 1 base, leaving 10 bases between them. The CDR3 is made up of 14 amino acids. The CDR3 nucleotides read TGCAGTGCTAGAGATACCGGGCCTTCCTACGAGCAGTACTTC. This encodes CSARDTGPSYEQYF.

About this clonotype itself: Just one base apart from a much larger clone, this may be a read error. The chain has TRBV11-3 and TRBJ2-1; maybe TRBD1 (6 bases). Germline V lookup: CDR1 SGHNT, CDR2 YENEEA. The CDR3 covers 16 residues. The CDR3 nucleotides are TGTGCCAGCAGCTCCCGACCCACAGGGTGGGTCAATGAGCAGCTCTTC. It codes for CASSSRPTGWVNEQLF.

This rearrangement joins TRBV4-1 to TRBJ2-7, with 9 bases matching TRBD2. From germline, CDR1 is MGHRA and CDR2 YSYEKL. V lost 0 bases and J lost 6; bases outside the gene matches: 3. This CDR3 spans 14 amino acids. The CDR3 protein is CASSQDSGSSEQYF. The DNA for the CDR3 is TGCGCCAGCAGCCAAGATAGCGGGAGTTCCGAGCAGTACTTC.